This is a list of T cell receptor beta chains from one sample in a study of T cell clusters in autoimmune cytopenias. TCRdb processed the multiplex PCR reads again and assigns one entry to each CDR3 protein, with no DNA. This repertoire comprises 7,500 to 8,000 distinct CDR3 sequences; its ten largest clones make up roughly 31%. A further study also used this sample, focusing on T cell repertoires in aging, cancer and after chemotherapy.

Sequencing was performed on peripheral blood. These receptors came from a human donor with an autoimmune cytopenia or autoimmune hepatitis (not recorded which). Each CDR3 is given with its conserved first and last residue. Clone size is given for some rows only: seen once, a few or many times, or a class if the clone is expanded.

size	J	V	CDR3
-	TRBJ2-5	TRBV6-5	CASSAQGVQETQYF
medium-sized	TRBJ2-7	TRBV20-1	CSALPGQGEQYF
-	TRBJ1-5	TRBV5-1	CASSLDRGAGQPQHF
-	TRBJ2-3	TRBV5-1	CASSWGLAGAYTDTQYF
medium-sized	TRBJ1-2	TRBV5-4	CASSLEGRGYTF
-	TRBJ1-2	TRBV27	CASSWDSNYGYTF
medium-sized	TRBJ2-2	TRBV6-5	CASSSGLAVNTGELFF
-	TRBJ2-3	TRBV27	CASSERLALAGGDTQYF
medium-sized	TRBJ1-1	TRBV6-5	CASSYGTPMNTEAFF
medium-sized	TRBJ1-6	TRBV20-1	CSARPGAGVNSPLHF
-	TRBJ1-5	TRBV10-3	CAIRATGKAQPQHF
medium-sized	TRBJ1-1	TRBV12-3/TRBV12-4	CASSRPFVGASNTEAFF
-	TRBJ1-1	TRBV7-9	CASSFSGWTEAFF
medium-sized	TRBJ2-2	TRBV20-1	CSARHVNTGELFF
-	TRBJ1-2	TRBV7-9	CASSEVTATNYDYTF
medium-sized	TRBJ1-5	TRBV19	CASMGGLGQPQHF
medium-sized	TRBJ2-3	TRBV6-1	CASSVASGGGTDTQYF
-	TRBJ2-3	TRBV10-3	CAIATSGTDTQYF
-	TRBJ2-7	TRBV18	CASSPIASGHSYEQYF
-	TRBJ2-7	TRBV20-1	CSAPGTPPYEQYF
-	TRBJ1-1	TRBV5-6	CASSLQGIGGEAFF
-	TRBJ2-7	TRBV6-1	CASSAGARSYEQYF
-	TRBJ2-1	TRBV20-1	CSARDFLAGGPFEQFF
-	TRBJ2-3	TRBV7-9	CASSLGGGEFADTQYF
-	TRBJ2-5	TRBV6-2/TRBV6-3	CASSSPGGETQYF
-	TRBJ2-1	TRBV7-9	CASSLYQRQGSEQFF
-	TRBJ2-7	TRBV19	CATMAGQALGEQYF
-	TRBJ2-5	TRBV20-1	CSAGKTGTGTPQTQYF
medium-sized	TRBJ1-5	TRBV6-1	CASTSGTYSNQPQHF
-	TRBJ1-4	TRBV2	CASSPYGTDNEKLFF
medium-sized	TRBJ2-1	TRBV7-2	CASSFEGGRSYNEQFF
-	TRBJ2-5	TRBV7-9	CASSTGLQETQYF
medium-sized	TRBJ1-2	TRBV5-6	CASSPDDRGHGYTF
-	TRBJ2-2	TRBV12-3/TRBV12-4	CASSPNGRPGELFF
medium-sized	TRBJ1-2	TRBV27	CASSLTGTGDFNYGYTF
-	TRBJ1-6	TRBV10-2	CASSELQGRSPLHF
-	TRBJ2-7	TRBV10-2	CASSLWTGGYEQYF
-	TRBJ2-7	TRBV7-9	CASSLDGTSLGQYF
-	TRBJ2-1	TRBV27	CASSSSPNTVAGGFHEQFF
-	TRBJ2-5	TRBV10-3	CAVQREREETQYF
medium-sized	TRBJ1-5	TRBV29-1	CSVGDSNQPQHF
-	TRBJ1-2	TRBV6-1	CASIVSQANYGYTF
medium-sized	TRBJ1-1	TRBV11-2	CASSVSPGQDRIAFF
medium-sized	TRBJ1-1	TRBV29-1	CSVEDKTGGTEAFF
medium-sized	TRBJ1-5	TRBV29-1	CSVAPDSSNQPQHF
-	TRBJ1-1	TRBV5-1	CASSTMTGRITEAFF
-	TRBJ2-7	TRBV7-9	CASSFRGSALGEQYF
-	TRBJ2-7	TRBV10-3	CAIRGESGLYEQYF
-	TRBJ2-4	TRBV18	CASSPGFSENIQYF
-	TRBJ2-7	TRBV18	CASSPGGEFGQYF